This T cell receptor beta chain was recorded in a study of control samples from healthy donors and cancer patients. Assay: immunoSEQ multiplex PCR; the TCRdb copy retains only in-frame clones and omits some. The data show around 110,000 clones, more than 70% seen once. Unmatched junction bases numbered 7, after V lost 4 bases and J lost 3 bases. This CDR3 is built from 15 residues. The germline V gene has CDR1 SGHAT and CDR2 FQNNGV. The sequencing sample was made of blood. The J gene is TRBJ1-1, the V gene TRBV11-2; TRBD1 matches at 8 bases. This receptor was obtained from a woman in her 70s in good health. CDR3 sequence: CASSSGQGGYTEAFF. The CDR3 nucleotides are TGTGCCAGCAGCTCCGGACAGGGCGGCTACACTGAAGCTTTCTTT.